This T cell receptor beta chain was recorded in a study of blood T cell repertoires in COVID-19. Study-level background: Donors in the United States, Italy and Spain gave samples during acute or convalescent COVID-19. PBMCs, B-cell-depleted T cells, or T cells were the source of the cDNA or gDNA that made up the material.

The CDR3 covers 15 residues. In germline, CDR1 is SNHLY, CDR2 FYNNEI. V shed 5 bases and J shed 4 bases, with 17 bases lying between them. Some clones are missing from TCRdb's copy, which holds only in-frame ones; the method was immunoSEQ multiplex PCR. Among over 200,000 clones, about 83% were seen once, and the ten largest hold 5% to 6%. The receptor was derived from an older man with acute or convalescent COVID-19. The sequencing sample was made of peripheral blood. This chain connects TRBV2 to TRBJ1-2, with D unresolved. DNA for the CDR3: TGTGCCAGCAGTCCTCGACGGAGCCCTACCTATGGCTACACCTTC. The encoded protein is CASSPRRSPTYGYTF. The complete variable domain, with remaining parts taken from reference TRBV2 and TRBJ1-2, reads EPEVTQTPSHQVTQMGQEVILRCVPISNHLYFYWYRQILGQKVEFLVSFYNNEISEKSEIFDDQFSVERPDGSNFTLKIRSTKLEDSAMYFCASSPRRSPTYGYTFGSGTRLTVV.